A selection of T cell receptor beta chains follows, all from one sample in a study of cytomegalovirus exposure and HLA in healthy donors. Libraries were prepared by immunoSEQ multiplex PCR; TCRdb keeps only in-frame clonotypes and omits some of them. The sample lists about 150,000 clones, more than 70% seen once, with around 6% in the top ten. What was sequenced was PBMCs. These receptor sequences come from a woman aged 40-49 years in good health and CMV-seropositive. The CDR3 runs from the conserved cysteine through the conserved F or W. Fields, in order: CDR3 protein, CDR3 DNA, D gene, V gene, clone size, J gene. D genes are given only for firm matches. Not every row has a clone size; where given, it reads once, few, many or a size class.

CATSREGGRDSANYGYTF	TGTGCCACCAGCAGAGAAGGAGGCAGGGACTCCGCTAACTATGGCTACACCTTC	-	TRBV15	-	TRBJ1-2
CASSQFRGLSTDTQYF	TGTGCCAGCAGCCAGTTTCGCGGGCTCAGCACAGATACGCAGTATTTT	-	TRBV14	-	TRBJ2-3
CASSWRGGSTDTQYF	TGTGCCAGCAGCTGGAGAGGGGGAAGCACAGATACGCAGTATTTT	-	TRBV5-5	-	TRBJ2-3
CASSLSAYEQYF	TGTGCCAGCAGCTTAAGCGCCTACGAGCAGTACTTC	-	TRBV11-2	-	TRBJ2-7
CASSLVAGAGTDTQYF	TGTGCCAGCAGCTTGGTCGCGGGAGCGGGAACAGATACGCAGTATTTT	TRBD2	TRBV5-6	-	TRBJ2-3
CATLKSGRAYTGELFF	TGTGCCACCCTTAAGAGCGGGAGGGCCTACACCGGGGAGCTGTTTTTT	TRBD2	TRBV27	-	TRBJ2-2
CASSRTSMWEQYF	TGTGCCAGCAGCCGGACTAGCATGTGGGAGCAGTACTTC	TRBD2	TRBV2	-	TRBJ2-7
CASSLGPEQYF	TGCGCCAGCAGCTTGGGTCCGGAGCAGTACTTC	-	TRBV5-1	-	TRBJ2-7
CASISEGSYEQYF	TGTGCCAGCATATCAGAGGGATCCTACGAGCAGTACTTC	-	TRBV28	few	TRBJ2-7
CASSLNTGGSYEQYF	TGCGCCAGCAGCTTGAATACAGGGGGCAGCTACGAGCAGTACTTC	TRBD1	TRBV5-1	few	TRBJ2-7
CASSPGLAEIYEQYF	TGTGCCAGCAGCCCAGGACTAGCGGAGATCTACGAGCAGTACTTC	TRBD2	TRBV5-5	-	TRBJ2-7
CASSLRGLDGYTF	TGTGCCAGCAGCTTACGGGGACTGGATGGCTACACCTTC	-	TRBV7-2	-	TRBJ1-2
CASSSPGAGVFNEQFF	TGTGCCAGCAGTTCCCCCGGGGCGGGAGTATTCAATGAGCAGTTCTTC	TRBD2	TRBV27	-	TRBJ2-1